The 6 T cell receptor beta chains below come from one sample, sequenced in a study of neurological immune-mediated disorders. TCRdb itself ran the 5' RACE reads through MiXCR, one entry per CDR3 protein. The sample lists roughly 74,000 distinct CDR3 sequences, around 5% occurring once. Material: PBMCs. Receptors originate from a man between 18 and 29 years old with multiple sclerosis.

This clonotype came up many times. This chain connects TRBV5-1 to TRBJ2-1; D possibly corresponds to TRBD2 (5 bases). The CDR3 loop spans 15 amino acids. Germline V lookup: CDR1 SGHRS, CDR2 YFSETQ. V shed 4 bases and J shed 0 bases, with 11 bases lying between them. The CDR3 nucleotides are TGCGCCAGCAGCCCCATAGCGCTCTCCTACAATGAGCAGTTCTTC. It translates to CASSPIALSYNEQFF.

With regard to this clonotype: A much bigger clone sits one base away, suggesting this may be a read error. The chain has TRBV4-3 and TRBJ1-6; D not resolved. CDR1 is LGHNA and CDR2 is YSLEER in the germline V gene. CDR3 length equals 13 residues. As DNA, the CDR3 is TGCGCCAGCAGCCAAGATCGGGGATCACCCCTCAACTTT. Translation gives CASSQDRGSPLNF.

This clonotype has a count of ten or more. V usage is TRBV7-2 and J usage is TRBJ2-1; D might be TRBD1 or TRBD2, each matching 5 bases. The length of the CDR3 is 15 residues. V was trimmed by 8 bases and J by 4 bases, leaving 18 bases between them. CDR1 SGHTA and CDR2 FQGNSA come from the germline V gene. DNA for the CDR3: TGTGCCAGCTTTGGGGGTTATTATATTTACAATGAGCAGTTCTTC. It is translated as CASFGGYYIYNEQFF.

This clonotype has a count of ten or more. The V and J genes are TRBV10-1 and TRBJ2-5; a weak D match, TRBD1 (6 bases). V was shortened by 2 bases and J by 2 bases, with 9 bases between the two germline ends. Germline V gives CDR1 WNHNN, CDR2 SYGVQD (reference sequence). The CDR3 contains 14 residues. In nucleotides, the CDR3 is TGCGCCAGCAGTGAGAGGCAGGGGCAAGAGACCCAGTACTTC. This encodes CASSERQGQETQYF.

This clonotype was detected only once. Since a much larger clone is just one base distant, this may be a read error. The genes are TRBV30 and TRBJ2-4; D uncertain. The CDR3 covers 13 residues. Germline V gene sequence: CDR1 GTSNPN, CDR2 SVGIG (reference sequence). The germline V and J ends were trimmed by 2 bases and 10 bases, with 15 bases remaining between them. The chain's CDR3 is CAWSWSSGEIQYF. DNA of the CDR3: TGTGCCTGGAGTTGGTCCTCTGGGGAAATTCAGTACTTC.

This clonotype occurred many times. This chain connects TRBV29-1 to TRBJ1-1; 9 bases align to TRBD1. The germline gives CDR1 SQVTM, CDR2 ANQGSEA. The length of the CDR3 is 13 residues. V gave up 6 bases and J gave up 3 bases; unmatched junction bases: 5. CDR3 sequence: CSVGTGIDTEAFF. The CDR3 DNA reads TGCAGCGTAGGGACAGGGATAGACACTGAAGCTTTCTTT.